Given below is one T cell receptor beta chain in context. Which antigen it targets is not known. Per-base quality was not reported, and no clone a single base away is much larger than it. The CDR3 starts with the cysteine, ends with the phenylalanine, and has 13 residues. Of all the DNA, just the CDR3 is kept, 39 bases in frame from base 1. The germline V gene yields SNHLY for CDR1 and FYNNEI for CDR2. V and J are truncated by 6 bases and 4 bases respectively, leaving an intervening sequence of 12 bases. TCRbeta CDR3 regions were amplified from genomic DNA using the immunoSEQ Assay, a bias-controlled multiplex PCR. Per the authors' processing: Within the assay, amplification of reference gene primers was used to estimate how many nucleated cells each sample contained. To quantify the absolute abundance of each unique TCRbeta CDR3 rearrangement, sequence reads were collapsed and filtered. For each sample, productive Simpson clonality was calculated by taking the square root of Simpson's diversity index across productive rearrangements. The table was pulled from immuneACCESS by TCRdb, which kept in-frame rearrangements only. Such tables lose some clones; where checked, under half of the loss comes from unresolved V genes, and the rest has no known cause. V, J and clone size are taken as reported in that table, and D and trimming were inferred from the DNA itself. Within this sample are about 130,000 clones, with around 80% of them counted one time only. Of the sample, approximately 11% is held by the ten largest clones.

The entry originates in a study of blood T cell repertoires in COVID-19 (dated by TCRdb to about 2020). Describing the broader study: Samples covering the acute and convalescent phases of COVID-19 were provided by collaborators in the United States, Italy and Spain. The material from the prospective study consisted of cDNA or gDNA derived from T cells, B-cell-depleted T cells, or PBMCs. The dataset comprised deeply sampled blood TCRbeta repertoires from subjects exposed to, actively infected with, or recovered from COVID-19. The repertoires were released in a freely available public database meant as a resource for research on the immune response to SARS-CoV-2. The samples were drawn from the first 160 participants of the ongoing ImmuneRACE study and from over 950 subjects provided by 6 global collaborators. Nearly every sample came with metadata listing a de-identified subject ID, COVID-19 status, age in years and sex. Where available, HLA class I and class II types were obtained from metadata supplied by the sample provider rather than from assay-based typing.

The full study reports these points: Clinical and demographic metadata were provided uncurated, with the amount varying by source and participant.

Samples from volunteer blood donors who had recovered from COVID-19 were contributed by a second Seattle source. Whole blood was collected in K2EDTA tubes by collaborating institutions according to the institutions' own protocols. For TCRbeta analysis, collaborator samples were shipped as frozen whole blood, as isolated PBMCs, or as DNA extracted from either sample type. The material sequenced was peripheral blood. The chain is made from TRBV2 and TRBJ1-2; tentative D gene TRBD1, with 6 bases matching. The source of this sequence is a man between 60 and 70 years old who had recovered from COVID-19. The base sequence is TGTGCCAGCAGAGTGGGACACCCCTATGGCTACACCTTC. Its protein reads: CASRVGHPYGYTF.